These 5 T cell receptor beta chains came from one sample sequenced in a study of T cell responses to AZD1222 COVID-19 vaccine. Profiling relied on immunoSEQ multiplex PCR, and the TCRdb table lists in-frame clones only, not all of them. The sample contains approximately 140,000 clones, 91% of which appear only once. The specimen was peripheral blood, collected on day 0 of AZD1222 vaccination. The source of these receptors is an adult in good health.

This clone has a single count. This chain's CDR3 is CASIGTGEETQYF. CDR3 nucleotide sequence: TGTGCCAGCATCGGGACAGGTGAAGAGACCCAGTACTTC. The V call is TRBV2, the J call TRBJ2-5; TRBD1 agrees at 8 bases. J lost 3 bases, V lost 7 bases, and 4 bases had no gene match. The CDR3 sequence is 13 residues long. Germline V gene data show CDR1 as SNHLY and CDR2 as FYNNEI.

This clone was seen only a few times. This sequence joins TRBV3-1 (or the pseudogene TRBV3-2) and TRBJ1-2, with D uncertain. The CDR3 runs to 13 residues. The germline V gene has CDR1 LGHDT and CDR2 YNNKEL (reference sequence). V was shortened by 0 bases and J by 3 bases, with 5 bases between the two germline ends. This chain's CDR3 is CASSQDSYYGYTF. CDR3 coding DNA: TGTGCCAGCAGCCAAGACTCGTACTATGGCTACACCTTC.

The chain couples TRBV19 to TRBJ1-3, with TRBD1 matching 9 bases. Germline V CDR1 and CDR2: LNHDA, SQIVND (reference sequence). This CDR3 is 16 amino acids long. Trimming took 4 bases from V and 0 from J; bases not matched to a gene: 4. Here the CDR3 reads CASSNRGQGSGNTIYF. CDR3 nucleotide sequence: TGTGCCAGTAGTAACAGGGGGCAGGGCTCTGGAAACACCATATATTTT.

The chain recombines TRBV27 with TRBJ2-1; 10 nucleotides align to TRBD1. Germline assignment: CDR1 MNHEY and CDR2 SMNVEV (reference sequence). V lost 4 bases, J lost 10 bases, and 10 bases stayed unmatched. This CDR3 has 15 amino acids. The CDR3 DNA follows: TGTGCCAGCAGTTCGTTCCTCGACAGGGGGCGGGAGCAGTTCTTC. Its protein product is CASSSFLDRGREQFF.

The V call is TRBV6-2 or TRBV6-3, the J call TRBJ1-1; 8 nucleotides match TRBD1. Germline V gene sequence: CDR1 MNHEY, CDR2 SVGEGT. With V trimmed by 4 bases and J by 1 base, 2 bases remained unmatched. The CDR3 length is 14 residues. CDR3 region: CASSSGTGNTEAFF. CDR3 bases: TGTGCCAGCAGTTCCGGGACAGGGAACACTGAAGCTTTCTTT.